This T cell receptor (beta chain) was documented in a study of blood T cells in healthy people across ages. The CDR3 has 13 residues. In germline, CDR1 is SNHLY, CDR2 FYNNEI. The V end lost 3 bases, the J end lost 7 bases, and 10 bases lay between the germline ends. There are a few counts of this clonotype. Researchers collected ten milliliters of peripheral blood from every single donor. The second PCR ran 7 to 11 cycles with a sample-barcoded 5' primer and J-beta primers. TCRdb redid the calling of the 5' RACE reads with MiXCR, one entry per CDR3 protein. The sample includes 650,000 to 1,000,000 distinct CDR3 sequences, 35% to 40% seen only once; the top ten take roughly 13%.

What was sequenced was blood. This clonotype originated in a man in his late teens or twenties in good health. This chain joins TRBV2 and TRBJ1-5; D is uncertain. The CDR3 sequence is CASSESGKQPQHF. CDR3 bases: TGTGCCAGCAGTGAGTCCGGGAAACAGCCCCAGCATTTT.